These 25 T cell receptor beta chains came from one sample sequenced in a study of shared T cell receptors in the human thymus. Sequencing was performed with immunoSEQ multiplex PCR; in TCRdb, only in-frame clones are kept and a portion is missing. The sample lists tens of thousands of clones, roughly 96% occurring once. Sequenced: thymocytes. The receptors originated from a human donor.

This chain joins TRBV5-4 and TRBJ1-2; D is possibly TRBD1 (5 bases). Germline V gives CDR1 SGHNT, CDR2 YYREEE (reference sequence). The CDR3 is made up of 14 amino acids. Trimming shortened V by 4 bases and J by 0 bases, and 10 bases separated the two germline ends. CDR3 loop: CASSLTGSNYGYTF. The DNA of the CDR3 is TGTGCCAGCAGCCTTACAGGATCTAACTATGGCTACACCTTC.

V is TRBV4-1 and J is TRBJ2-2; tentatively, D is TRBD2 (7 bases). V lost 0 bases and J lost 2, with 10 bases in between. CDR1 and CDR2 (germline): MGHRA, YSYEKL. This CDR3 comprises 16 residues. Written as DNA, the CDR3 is TGCGCCAGCAGCCAAGATTCGGGGGGCAACACCGGGGAGCTGTTTTTT. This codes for CASSQDSGGNTGELFF.

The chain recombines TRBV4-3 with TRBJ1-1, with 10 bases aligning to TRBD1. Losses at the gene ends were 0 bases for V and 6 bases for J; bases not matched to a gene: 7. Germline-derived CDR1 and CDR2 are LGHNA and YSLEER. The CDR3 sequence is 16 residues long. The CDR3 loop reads CASSQERDRGLPEAFF. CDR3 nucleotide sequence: TGCGCCAGCAGCCAAGAAAGGGACAGGGGACTTCCTGAAGCTTTCTTT.

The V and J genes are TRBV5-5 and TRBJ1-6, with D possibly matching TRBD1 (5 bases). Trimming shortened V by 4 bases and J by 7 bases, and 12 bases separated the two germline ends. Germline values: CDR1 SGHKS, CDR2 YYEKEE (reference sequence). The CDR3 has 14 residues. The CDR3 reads CASSPGRMNSPLHF. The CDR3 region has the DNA TGTGCCAGCAGCCCGGGACGGATGAATTCACCCCTCCACTTT.

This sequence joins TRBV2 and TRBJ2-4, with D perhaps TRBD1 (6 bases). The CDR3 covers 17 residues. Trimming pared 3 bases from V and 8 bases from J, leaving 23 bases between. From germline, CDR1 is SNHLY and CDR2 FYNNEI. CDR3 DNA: TGTGCCAGCAGTGATGAGCCTGGGACACAAACGGGGTACATTCAGTACTTC. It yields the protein CASSDEPGTQTGYIQYF. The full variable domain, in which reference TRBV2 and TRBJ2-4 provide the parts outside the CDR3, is EPEVTQTPSHQVTQMGQEVILRCVPISNHLYFYWYRQILGQKVEFLVSFYNNEISEKSEIFDDQFSVERPDGSNFTLKIRSTKLEDSAMYFCASSDEPGTQTGYIQYFGAGTRLSVL.

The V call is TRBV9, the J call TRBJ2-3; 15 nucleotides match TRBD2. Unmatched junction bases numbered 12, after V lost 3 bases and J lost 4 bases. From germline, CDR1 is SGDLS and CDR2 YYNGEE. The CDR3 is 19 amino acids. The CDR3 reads CASSARTSGGAIVSDTQYF. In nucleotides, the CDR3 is TGTGCCAGCAGCGCCCGGACTAGCGGGGGGGCTATCGTCTCAGATACGCAGTATTTT. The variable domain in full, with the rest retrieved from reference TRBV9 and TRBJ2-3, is DSGVTQTPKHLITATGQRVTLRCSPRSGDLSVYWYQQSLDQGLQFLIQYYNGEERAKGNILERFSAQQFPDLHSELNLSSLELGDSALYFCASSARTSGGAIVSDTQYFGPGTRLTVL.

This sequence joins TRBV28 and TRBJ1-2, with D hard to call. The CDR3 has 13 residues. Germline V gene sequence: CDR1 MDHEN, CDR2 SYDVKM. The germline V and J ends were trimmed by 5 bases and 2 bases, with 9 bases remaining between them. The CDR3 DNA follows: TGTGCCAGCAGTCCGACACTGAACTATGGCTACACCTTC. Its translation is CASSPTLNYGYTF.

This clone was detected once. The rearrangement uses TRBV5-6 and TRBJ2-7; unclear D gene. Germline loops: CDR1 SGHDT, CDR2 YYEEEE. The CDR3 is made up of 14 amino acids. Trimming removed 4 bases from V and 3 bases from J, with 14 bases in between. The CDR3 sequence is CASSRPRHHYEQYF. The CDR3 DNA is TGTGCCAGCAGCCGTCCAAGGCACCACTACGAGCAGTACTTC.

In DNA form, the CDR3 reads TGCGCCAGCAGCCTCCACGGCACGGAGGGCCAAGAGACCCAGTACTTC. Amino acids: CASSLHGTEGQETQYF. The chain links TRBV5-1 to TRBJ2-5, with TRBD2 as a possible D gene (6 bases). V lost 4 bases and J lost 1, with 17 bases in between. The germline V gene encodes CDR1 SGHRS and CDR2 YFSETQ. The CDR3 consists of 16 residues. Looking up the rest from reference TRBV5-1 and TRBJ2-5 gives the full variable domain: KAGVTQTPRYLIKTRGQQVTLSCSPISGHRSVSWYQQTPGQGLQFLFEYFSETQRNKGNFPGRFSGRQFSNSRSEMNVSTLELGDSALYLCASSLHGTEGQETQYFGPGTRLLVL.

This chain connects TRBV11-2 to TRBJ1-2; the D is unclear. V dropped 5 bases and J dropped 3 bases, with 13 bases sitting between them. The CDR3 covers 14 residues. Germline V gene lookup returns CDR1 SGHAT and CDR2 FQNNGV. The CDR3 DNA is TGTGCCAGCAGCACAACGGTAGAAGACTATGGCTACACCTTC. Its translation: CASSTTVEDYGYTF.

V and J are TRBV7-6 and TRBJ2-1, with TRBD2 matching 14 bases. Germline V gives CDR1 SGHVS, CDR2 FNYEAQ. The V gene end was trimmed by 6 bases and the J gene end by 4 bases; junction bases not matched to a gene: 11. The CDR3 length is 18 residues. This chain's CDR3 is CASSTTWTSGGMYNEQFF. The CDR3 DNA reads TGTGCCAGCAGTACTACATGGACTAGCGGGGGGATGTACAATGAGCAGTTCTTC.

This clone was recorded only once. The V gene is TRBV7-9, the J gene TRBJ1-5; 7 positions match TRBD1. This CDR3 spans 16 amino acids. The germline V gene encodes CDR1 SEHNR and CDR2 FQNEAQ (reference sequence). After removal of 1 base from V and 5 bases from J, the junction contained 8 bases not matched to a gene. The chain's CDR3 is CASSLGTGEFYQPQHF. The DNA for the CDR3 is TGTGCCAGCAGCTTAGGGACAGGAGAATTTTATCAGCCCCAGCATTTT.

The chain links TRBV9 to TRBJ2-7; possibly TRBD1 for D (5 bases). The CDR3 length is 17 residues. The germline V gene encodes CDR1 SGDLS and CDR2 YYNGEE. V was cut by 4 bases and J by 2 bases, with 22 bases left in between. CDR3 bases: TGTGCCAGCAGCCCACAAGGACAATCCTCCGACCCCTACGAGCAGTACTTC. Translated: CASSPQGQSSDPYEQYF.

CDR3 nucleotide sequence: TGTGCCACCGTCCTAGCGGGGGGGGATGAGCAGTTCTTC. This gives the protein CATVLAGGDEQFF. The J gene is TRBJ2-1, the V gene TRBV15, with 12 bases identical to TRBD2. The V segment lost 8 bases and the J segment 8 bases; nucleotides outside the gene matches: 4. CDR3 size: 13 residues. Germline CDR1 reads LNHNV; CDR2 reads YYDKDF (reference sequence).

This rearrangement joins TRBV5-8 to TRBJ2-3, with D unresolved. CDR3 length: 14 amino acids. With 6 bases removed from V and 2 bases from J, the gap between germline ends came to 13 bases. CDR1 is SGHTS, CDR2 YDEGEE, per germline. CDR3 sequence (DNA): TGTGCCAGCATCGTGCACCGACCCACAGATACGCAGTATTTT. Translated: CASIVHRPTDTQYF.

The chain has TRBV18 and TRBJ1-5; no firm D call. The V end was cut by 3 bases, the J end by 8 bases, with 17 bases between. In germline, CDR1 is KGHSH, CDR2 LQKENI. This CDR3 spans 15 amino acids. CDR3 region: CASSPGNDGKEPQHF. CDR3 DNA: TGTGCCAGCTCACCGGGAAACGACGGTAAAGAGCCCCAGCATTTT.

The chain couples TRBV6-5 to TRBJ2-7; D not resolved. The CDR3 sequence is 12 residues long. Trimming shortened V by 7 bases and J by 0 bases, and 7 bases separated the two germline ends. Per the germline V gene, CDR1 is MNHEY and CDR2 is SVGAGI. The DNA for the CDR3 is TGTGCCAGCACCGGTAACTCCTACGAGCAGTACTTC. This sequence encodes CASTGNSYEQYF.

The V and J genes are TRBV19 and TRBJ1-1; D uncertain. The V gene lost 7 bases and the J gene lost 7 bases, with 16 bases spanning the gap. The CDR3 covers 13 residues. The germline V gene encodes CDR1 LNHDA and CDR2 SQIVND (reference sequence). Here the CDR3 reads CASTPSRTYEAFF. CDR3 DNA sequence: TGTGCCAGTACCCCAAGTAGGACCTATGAAGCTTTCTTT.

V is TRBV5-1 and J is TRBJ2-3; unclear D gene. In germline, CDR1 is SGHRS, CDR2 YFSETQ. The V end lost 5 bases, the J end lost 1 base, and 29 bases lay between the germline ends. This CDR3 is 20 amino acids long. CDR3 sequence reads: CASSLEVVPELLSGTDTQYF. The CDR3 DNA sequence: TGCGCCAGCAGTCTCGAAGTAGTGCCTGAGCTTCTATCCGGCACAGATACGCAGTATTTT.

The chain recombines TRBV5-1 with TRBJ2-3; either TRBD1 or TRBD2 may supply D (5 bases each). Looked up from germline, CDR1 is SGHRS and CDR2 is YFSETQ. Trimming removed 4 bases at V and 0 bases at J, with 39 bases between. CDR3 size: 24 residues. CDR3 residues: CASSTHMGREGEIPFNSSTDTQYF. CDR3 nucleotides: TGCGCCAGCAGCACGCACATGGGGCGAGAGGGCGAGATCCCATTTAATTCTAGCACAGATACGCAGTATTTT.

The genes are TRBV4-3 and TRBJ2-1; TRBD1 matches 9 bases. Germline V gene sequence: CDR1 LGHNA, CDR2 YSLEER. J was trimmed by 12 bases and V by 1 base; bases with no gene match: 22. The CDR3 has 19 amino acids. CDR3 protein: CASSQAGDLDRGFSVGQFF. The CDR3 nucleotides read TGCGCCAGCAGCCAAGCCGGGGACTTAGACAGGGGGTTCTCCGTGGGGCAGTTCTTC.

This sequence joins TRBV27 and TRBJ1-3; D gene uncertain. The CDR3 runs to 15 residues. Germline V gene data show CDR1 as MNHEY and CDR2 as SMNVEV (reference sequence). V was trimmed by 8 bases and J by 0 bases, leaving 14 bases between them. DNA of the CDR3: TGTGCCAGCGCCCAGGCGGTCCACTCTGGAAACACCATATATTTT. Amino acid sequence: CASAQAVHSGNTIYF.

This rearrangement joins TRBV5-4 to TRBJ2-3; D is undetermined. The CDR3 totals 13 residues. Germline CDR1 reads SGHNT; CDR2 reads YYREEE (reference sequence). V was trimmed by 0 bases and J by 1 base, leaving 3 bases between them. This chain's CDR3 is CASSLEGTDTQYF. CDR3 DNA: TGTGCCAGCAGCTTGGAGGGCACAGATACGCAGTATTTT.

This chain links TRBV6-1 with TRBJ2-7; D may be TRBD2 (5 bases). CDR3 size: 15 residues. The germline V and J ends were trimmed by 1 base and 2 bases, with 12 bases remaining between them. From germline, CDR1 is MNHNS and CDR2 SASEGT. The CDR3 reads CASSEEGGLTYEQYF. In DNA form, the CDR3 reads TGTGCCAGCAGTGAAGAGGGTGGACTGACCTACGAGCAGTACTTC.

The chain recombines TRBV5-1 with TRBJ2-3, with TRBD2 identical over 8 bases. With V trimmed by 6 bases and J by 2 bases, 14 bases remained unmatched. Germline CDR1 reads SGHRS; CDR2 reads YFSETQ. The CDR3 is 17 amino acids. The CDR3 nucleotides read TGCGCCAGCACAACCCGTCGGGGGGGCAGGTCCACAGATACGCAGTATTTT. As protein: CASTTRRGGRSTDTQYF.